These T cell receptor beta chains were read from a single sample in a study of tumor-infiltrating lymphocytes in localized non-small cell lung cancer. Measured with immunoSEQ multiplex PCR; TCRdb has only the in-frame clones, and not every one. This table has approximately 21,000 clones, nearly 80% appearing once. The sample taken for sequencing was lung tumor tissue. The receptor set was obtained from a human donor with non-small cell lung cancer. Both conserved end residues are part of each CDR3. The D gene is left open where the match is weak. Clone size is given for some rows only: seen once, a few or many times, or a class if the clone is expanded.

d_gene	v_gene	abundance	j_gene	CDR3nt	CDR3aa
-	TRBV5-1	once	TRBJ2-3	TGCGCCAGCACCGTAGCCCCTCCGCGGGAAGATACGCAGTATTTT	CASTVAPPREDTQYF
-	TRBV7-9	-	TRBJ1-2	TGTGCCAGCAGCTACCGGGCCTATGGCTACACCTTC	CASSYRAYGYTF
TRBD2	TRBV27	once	TRBJ2-1	TGTGCCAGCAGGCCGTTGGCAGCGGGAGAGCAGGGTGAGCAGTTCTTC	CASRPLAAGEQGEQFF
-	TRBV7-6	-	TRBJ2-1	TGTGCCAGCAGCGCCTTTTCGCCTGAGCAGTTCTTC	CASSAFSPEQFF
-	TRBV4-2	few	TRBJ2-7	TGTGCCAGCAGCCAACGGGGGCAGACCTCCTACGAGCAGTACTTC	CASSQRGQTSYEQYF
-	TRBV9	-	TRBJ2-3	TGTGCCAGCAGCCCACGAGAGGGGAGCCTCACAGATACGCAGTATTTT	CASSPREGSLTDTQYF
-	TRBV19	-	TRBJ2-7	TGTGCCAGTAGTATGGGTATTGGTCTGCGGGAGCAGTACTTC	CASSMGIGLREQYF
-	TRBV11-3	-	TRBJ2-1	TGTGCCAGCAGCGCACTAAGTTGGGGGAATGAGCAGTTCTTC	CASSALSWGNEQFF
-	TRBV6-6	-	TRBJ1-1	TGTGCCAGCAGTTACTCGACCGGGGCCACTGAAGCTTTCTTT	CASSYSTGATEAFF
-	TRBV2	-	TRBJ2-3	TGTGCCAGCAATTTACTAGAGCCGAGTGCAGATACGCAGTATTTT	CASNLLEPSADTQYF
TRBD1	TRBV4-2	-	TRBJ2-5	TGTGCCAGCAGCCACCCGGGACAGGGTCAAGAGACCCAGTACTTC	CASSHPGQGQETQYF
-	TRBV5-4	-	TRBJ2-1	TGTGCCAGCAGCTTGGAACGTAATGAGCAGTTCTTC	CASSLERNEQFF
TRBD1	TRBV7-9	-	TRBJ1-3	TGTGCCATCCGAGCCGGGACAGGGGGCGGAAACACCATATATTTT	CAIRAGTGGGNTIYF
TRBD2	TRBV19	-	TRBJ2-1	TGTGCCAGTAGTATGGCGGCTAGCGGGGTGGGTGAGCAGTTCTTC	CASSMAASGVGEQFF
-	TRBV18	-	TRBJ2-1	TGTGCCAGCTCACCAGGTGGCGGGACAGATTACAATGAGCAGTTCTTC	CASSPGGGTDYNEQFF
TRBD1	TRBV5-1	-	TRBJ2-2	TGCGCCAGCAGCCCGACAGGGCCTGGCACCGGGGAGCTGTTTTTT	CASSPTGPGTGELFF
-	TRBV6-5	-	TRBJ2-1	TGTGCCAGCAGTTACCCTACAGGAAAGGGGAATGAGCAGTTCTTC	CASSYPTGKGNEQFF
-	TRBV23-1	-	TRBJ2-7	TGCGCCAGCAGTCAATCGCGCAAAGATTACGAGCAGTACTTC	CASSQSRKDYEQYF
-	TRBV7-2	-	TRBJ2-1	TGTGCCAGCAGCTTAACGGAGTTCCTTTACAATGAGCAGTTCTTC	CASSLTEFLYNEQFF
-	TRBV19	-	TRBJ2-2	TGTGCCAGTAGTTCCCGACTATCCCTCAACACCGGGGAGCTGTTTTTT	CASSSRLSLNTGELFF
-	TRBV7-9	few	TRBJ2-7	TGTGCCAGCAGCACACCTCAGACAGGCGGACCCTCATGGGGTGAGCAGTACTTC	CASSTPQTGGPSWGEQYF
-	TRBV5-8	-	TRBJ2-5	TGTGCCAGCAGCCTAACAGGGTTAAAGACCCAGTACTTC	CASSLTGLKTQYF
TRBD2	TRBV10-3	-	TRBJ2-2	TGTGCCATCAGTAGCGGGAGCCCCGGGGAGCTGTTTTTT	CAISSGSPGELFF